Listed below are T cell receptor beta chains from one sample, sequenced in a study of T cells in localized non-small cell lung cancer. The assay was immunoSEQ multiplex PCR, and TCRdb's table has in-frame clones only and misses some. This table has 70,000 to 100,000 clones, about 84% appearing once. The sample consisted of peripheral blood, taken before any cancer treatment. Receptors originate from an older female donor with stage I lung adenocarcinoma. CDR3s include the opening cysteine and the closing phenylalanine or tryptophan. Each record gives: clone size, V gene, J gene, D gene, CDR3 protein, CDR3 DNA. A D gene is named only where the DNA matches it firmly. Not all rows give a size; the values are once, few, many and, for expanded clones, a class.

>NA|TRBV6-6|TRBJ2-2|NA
CASPEGGSNTGELFF
TGTGCCAGTCCGGAGGGGGGCTCGAACACCGGGGAGCTGTTTTTT
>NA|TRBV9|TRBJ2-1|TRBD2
CASSVAYSGSDNEQFF
TGTGCCAGCAGCGTAGCGTACAGCGGGAGCGACAATGAGCAGTTCTTC
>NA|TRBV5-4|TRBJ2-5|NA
CASSLSPGTSQETQYF
TGTGCCAGCAGCTTGAGTCCCGGGACATCTCAAGAGACCCAGTACTTC
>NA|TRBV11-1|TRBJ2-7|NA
CASSLIAYEQYF
TGTGCCAGCAGCTTAATAGCTTACGAGCAGTACTTC
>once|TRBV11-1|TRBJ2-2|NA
CASSHPGGGLANTGELFF
TGTGCCAGCAGCCACCCTGGCGGAGGCCTGGCGAACACCGGGGAGCTGTTTTTT
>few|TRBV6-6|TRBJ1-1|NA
CASSMGLFTEAFF
TGTGCCAGCAGTATGGGTTTATTCACTGAAGCTTTCTTT
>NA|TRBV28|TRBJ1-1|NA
CLSTGGAYTEAFF
TGCTTAAGTACCGGGGGCGCTTATACTGAAGCTTTCTTT
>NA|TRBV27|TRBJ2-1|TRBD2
CASSLAGAYNEQFF
TGTGCCAGCAGTTTAGCGGGGGCCTACAATGAGCAGTTCTTC
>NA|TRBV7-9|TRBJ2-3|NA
CASSLGRGSTDTQYF
TGTGCCAGCAGCTTAGGTCGGGGATCCACAGATACGCAGTATTTT
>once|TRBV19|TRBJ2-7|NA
CASSQQGLYEQYF
TGTGCCAGTAGTCAACAGGGATTATACGAGCAGTACTTC
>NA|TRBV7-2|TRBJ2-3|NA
CASSLDWGDTQYF
TGTGCCAGCAGCTTAGATTGGGGTGATACGCAGTATTTT
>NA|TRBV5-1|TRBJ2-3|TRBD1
CASSPGQARRGGGDTQYF
TGCGCCAGCAGCCCGGGACAGGCCAGAAGGGGAGGAGGAGATACGCAGTATTTT
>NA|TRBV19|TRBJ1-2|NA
CASSGNGYTF
TGTGCCAGTAGCGGCAACGGCTACACCTTC
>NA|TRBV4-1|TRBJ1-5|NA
CASSSRVADQPQHF
TGCGCCAGCAGCTCCAGAGTTGCGGATCAGCCCCAGCATTTT
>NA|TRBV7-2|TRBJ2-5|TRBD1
CASSLTGGAGETQYF
TGTGCCAGCAGCCTTACAGGGGGCGCCGGAGAGACCCAGTACTTC
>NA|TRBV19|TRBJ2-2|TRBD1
CASRVQGARAGELFF
TGTGCCAGTAGGGTGCAGGGGGCGCGGGCCGGGGAGCTGTTTTTT
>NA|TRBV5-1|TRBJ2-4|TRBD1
CASSLVQGVDIQYF
TGCGCCAGCAGCTTGGTTCAGGGGGTAGACATTCAGTACTTC
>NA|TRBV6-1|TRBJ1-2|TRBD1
CASHPPDRVYGYTF
TGTGCCAGCCACCCTCCCGACAGGGTATATGGCTACACCTTC
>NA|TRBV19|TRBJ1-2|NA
CATSSPYGYTF
TGTGCCACGAGCAGTCCCTATGGCTACACCTTC
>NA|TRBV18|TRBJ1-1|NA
CASFPAAGSNTEAFF
TGTGCCAGCTTCCCCGCTGCGGGTTCGAACACTGAAGCTTTCTTT
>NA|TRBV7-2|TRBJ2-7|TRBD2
CASSSGLTGLGYEQYF
TGTGCCAGCAGCTCGGGATTGACGGGACTAGGCTACGAGCAGTACTTC
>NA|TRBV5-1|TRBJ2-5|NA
CASSLGLVRETQYF
TGCGCCAGCAGCCTGGGGCTAGTGAGAGAGACCCAGTACTTC
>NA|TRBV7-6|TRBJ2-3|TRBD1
CASSLGVQGSGTDTQYF
TGTGCCAGCAGCTTAGGCGTACAGGGGTCGGGCACAGATACGCAGTATTTT
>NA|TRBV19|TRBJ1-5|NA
CASSIGGGGAKQPQHF
TGTGCCAGTAGTATAGGGGGTGGGGGGGCGAAGCAGCCCCAGCATTTT
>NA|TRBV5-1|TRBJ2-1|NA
CASLRGRGGDNEQFF
TGCGCCAGCTTGCGGGGGCGGGGCGGGGACAATGAGCAGTTCTTC
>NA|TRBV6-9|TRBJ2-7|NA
CASSYSAVGDYEQYF
TGTGCCAGCAGTTATTCGGCCGTTGGGGACTACGAGCAGTACTTC
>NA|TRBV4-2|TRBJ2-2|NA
CASSQGAETGELFF
TGTGCCAGCAGCCAAGGGGCGGAGACCGGGGAGCTGTTTTTT
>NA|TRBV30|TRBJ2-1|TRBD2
CAWSVGGTSGTSYNEQFF
TGTGCCTGGAGTGTCGGGGGGACTAGCGGGACCTCCTACAATGAGCAGTTCTTC
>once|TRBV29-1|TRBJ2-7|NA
CSALSYEQYF
TGCAGCGCCCTGTCCTACGAGCAGTACTTC
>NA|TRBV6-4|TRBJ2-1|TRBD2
CASSDRGSGSHNEQFF
TGTGCCAGCAGTGACCGGGGTAGCGGGAGCCACAATGAGCAGTTCTTC
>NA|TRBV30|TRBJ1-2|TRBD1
CAWIGTGFRGYTF
TGTGCCTGGATTGGGACAGGGTTCCGAGGCTACACCTTC
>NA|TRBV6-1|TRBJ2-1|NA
CASRTSGAHEQFF
TGTGCCAGCAGAACTAGTGGTGCCCATGAGCAGTTCTTC
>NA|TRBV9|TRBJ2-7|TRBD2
CASSVGLASSYEQYF
TGTGCCAGCAGCGTAGGACTAGCAAGCTCCTACGAGCAGTACTTC
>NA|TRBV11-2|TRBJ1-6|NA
CASSSHRGSPLHF
TGTGCCAGCAGCTCCCATCGGGGTTCACCCCTCCACTTT
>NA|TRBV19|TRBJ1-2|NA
CASSTQGFGYTF
TGTGCCAGTAGTACCCAAGGGTTTGGCTACACCTTC
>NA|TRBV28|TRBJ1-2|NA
CASSLRTVDYTF
TGTGCCAGCAGTCTGCGGACAGTTGACTACACCTTC
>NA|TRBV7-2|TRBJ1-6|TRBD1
CASSPRGGIGSPLHF
TGTGCCAGCAGCCCGCGAGGGGGCATTGGTTCACCCCTCCACTTT
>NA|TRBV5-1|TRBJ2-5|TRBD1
CASSTGQGKGETQYF
TGCGCCAGCAGCACGGGACAGGGAAAGGGCGAGACCCAGTACTTC
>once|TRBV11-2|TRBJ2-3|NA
CASSSPSQGGGTQYF
TGTGCCAGCAGCTCCCCATCCCAGGGCGGAGGTACGCAGTATTTT
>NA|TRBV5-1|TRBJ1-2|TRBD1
CASSAGTEYGYTF
TGCGCCAGCAGCGCCGGGACAGAATATGGCTACACCTTC